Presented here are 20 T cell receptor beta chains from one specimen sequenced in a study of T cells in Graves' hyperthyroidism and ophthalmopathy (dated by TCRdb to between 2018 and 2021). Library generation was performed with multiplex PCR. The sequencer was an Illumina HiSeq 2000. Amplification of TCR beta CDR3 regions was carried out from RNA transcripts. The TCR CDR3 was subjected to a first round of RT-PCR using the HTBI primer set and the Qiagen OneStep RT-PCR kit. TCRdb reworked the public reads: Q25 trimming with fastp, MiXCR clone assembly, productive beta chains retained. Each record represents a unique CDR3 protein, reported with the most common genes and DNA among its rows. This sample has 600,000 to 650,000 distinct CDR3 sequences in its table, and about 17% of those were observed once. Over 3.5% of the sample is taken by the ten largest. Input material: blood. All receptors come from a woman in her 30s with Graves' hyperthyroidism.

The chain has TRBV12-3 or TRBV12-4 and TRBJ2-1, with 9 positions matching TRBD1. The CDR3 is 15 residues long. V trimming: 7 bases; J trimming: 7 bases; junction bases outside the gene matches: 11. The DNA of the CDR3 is TGTGCCAGCACAGAAGGGACAGGGTATTTAAATGAGCAGTTCTTC. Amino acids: CASTEGTGYLNEQFF.

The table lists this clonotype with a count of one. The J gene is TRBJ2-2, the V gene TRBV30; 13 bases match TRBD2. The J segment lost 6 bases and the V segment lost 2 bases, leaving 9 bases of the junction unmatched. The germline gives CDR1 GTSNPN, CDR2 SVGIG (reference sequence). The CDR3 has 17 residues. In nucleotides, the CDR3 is TGTGCCTGGAGTCCCCCAAGGACTAGCGGGAGCGCCGGGGAGCTGTTTTTT. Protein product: CAWSPPRTSGSAGELFF. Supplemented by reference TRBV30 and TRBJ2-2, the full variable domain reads SQTIHQWPATLVQPVGSPLSLECTVEGTSNPNLYWYRQAAGRGLQLLFYSVGIGQISSEVPQNLSASRPQDRQFILSSKKLLLSDSGFYLCAWSPPRTSGSAGELFFGEGSRLTVL.

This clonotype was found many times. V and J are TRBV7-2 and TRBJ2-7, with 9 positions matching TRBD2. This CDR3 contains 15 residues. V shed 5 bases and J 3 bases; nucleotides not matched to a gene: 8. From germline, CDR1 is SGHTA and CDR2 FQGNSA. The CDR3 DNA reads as TGTGCCAGCAGCCCCTTCCCTAGCGGGATCTACGAGCAGTACTTC. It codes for CASSPFPSGIYEQYF.

This chain's CDR3 is CSATRDRGFEAFF. The DNA for the CDR3 is TGCAGTGCTACCCGGGACAGGGGCTTTGAAGCTTTCTTT. V is TRBV20-1 and J is TRBJ1-1; 10 bases are a match to TRBD1. The CDR3 is 13 amino acids. V shed 4 bases, J shed 7 bases, and the junction held 6 bases outside the gene matches. In germline, CDR1 is DFQATT, CDR2 SNEGSKA (reference sequence).

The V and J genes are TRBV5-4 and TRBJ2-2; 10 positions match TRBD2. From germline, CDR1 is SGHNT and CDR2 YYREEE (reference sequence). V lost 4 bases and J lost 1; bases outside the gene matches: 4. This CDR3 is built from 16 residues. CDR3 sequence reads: CASSHRLAGNTGELFF. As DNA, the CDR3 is TGTGCCAGCAGCCACAGACTAGCGGGGAACACCGGGGAGCTGTTTTTT.

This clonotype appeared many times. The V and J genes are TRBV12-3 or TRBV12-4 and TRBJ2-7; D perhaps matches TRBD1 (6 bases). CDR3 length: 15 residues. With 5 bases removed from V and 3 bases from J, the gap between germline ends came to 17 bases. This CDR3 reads CASSLDSLTIYEQYF. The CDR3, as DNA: TGTGCCAGCAGTCTGGACAGTCTTACCATCTACGAGCAGTACTTC.

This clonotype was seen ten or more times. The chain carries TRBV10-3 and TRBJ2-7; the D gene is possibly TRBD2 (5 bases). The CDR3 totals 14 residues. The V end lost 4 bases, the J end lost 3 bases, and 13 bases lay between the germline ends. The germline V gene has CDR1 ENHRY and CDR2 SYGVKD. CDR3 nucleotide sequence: TGTGCCATCAGTGCCCGAGGGCCCCGCTACGAGCAGTACTTC. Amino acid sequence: CAISARGPRYEQYF.

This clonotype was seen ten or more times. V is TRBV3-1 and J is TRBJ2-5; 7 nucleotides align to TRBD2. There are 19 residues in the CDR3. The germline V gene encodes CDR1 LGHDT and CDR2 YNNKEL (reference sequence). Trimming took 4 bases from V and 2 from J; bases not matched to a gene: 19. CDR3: CASSPTLGLADGPQETQYF. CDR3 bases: TGTGCCAGCAGCCCCACCCTTGGGCTAGCGGATGGACCGCAAGAGACCCAGTACTTC.

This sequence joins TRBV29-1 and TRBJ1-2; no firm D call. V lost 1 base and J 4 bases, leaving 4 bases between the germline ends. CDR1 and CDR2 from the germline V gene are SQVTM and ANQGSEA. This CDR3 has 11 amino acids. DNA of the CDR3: TGCAGCGTTGAAGGGAGCTATGGCTACACCTTC. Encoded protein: CSVEGSYGYTF.

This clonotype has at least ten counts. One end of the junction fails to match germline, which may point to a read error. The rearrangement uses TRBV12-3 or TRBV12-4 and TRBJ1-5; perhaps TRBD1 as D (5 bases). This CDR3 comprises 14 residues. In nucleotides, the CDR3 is TGTGCCAGCACCCTGGGGGGTAGCAATCGGCCCCAGCATTTT. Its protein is CASTLGGSNRPQHF.

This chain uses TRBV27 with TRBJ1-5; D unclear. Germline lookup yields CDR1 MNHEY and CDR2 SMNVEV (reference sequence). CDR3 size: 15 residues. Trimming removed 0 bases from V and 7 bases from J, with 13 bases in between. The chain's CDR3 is CASSLSRGLGQPQHF. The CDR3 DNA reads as TGTGCCAGCAGTTTATCGCGAGGGCTTGGGCAGCCCCAGCATTTT.

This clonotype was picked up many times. The CDR3 sequence is CASRRNRGHREPQHF. In DNA, the CDR3 is TGTGCCAGCAGGAGGAACAGGGGGCATAGGGAGCCCCAGCATTTT. The chain carries TRBV6-1 and TRBJ1-5, with 9 bases lining up with TRBD1. Germline values: CDR1 MNHNS, CDR2 SASEGT. CDR3 length: 15 amino acids. After removal of 6 bases from V and 8 bases from J, the junction contained 11 bases not matched to a gene.

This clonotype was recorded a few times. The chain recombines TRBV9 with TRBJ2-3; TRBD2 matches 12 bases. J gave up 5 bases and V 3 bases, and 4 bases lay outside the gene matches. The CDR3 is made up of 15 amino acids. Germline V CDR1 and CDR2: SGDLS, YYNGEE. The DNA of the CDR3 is TGTGCCAGCAGCGCGACTAGCGGGAGAGGAGATACGCAGTATTTT. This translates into CASSATSGRGDTQYF.

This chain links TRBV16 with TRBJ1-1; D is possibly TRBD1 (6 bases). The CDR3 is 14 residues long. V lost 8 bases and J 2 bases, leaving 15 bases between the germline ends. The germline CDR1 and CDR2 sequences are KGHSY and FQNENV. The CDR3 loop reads CASSRTGINTEAFF. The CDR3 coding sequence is TGTGCCAGCTCCCGAACAGGGATCAACACTGAAGCTTTCTTT.

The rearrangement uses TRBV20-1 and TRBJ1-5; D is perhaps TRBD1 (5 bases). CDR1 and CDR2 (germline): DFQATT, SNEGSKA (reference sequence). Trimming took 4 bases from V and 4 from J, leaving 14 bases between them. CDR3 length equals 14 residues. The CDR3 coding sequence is TGCAGTGCTATACGGGACCGCTCAAATCAGCCCCAGCATTTT. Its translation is CSAIRDRSNQPQHF.

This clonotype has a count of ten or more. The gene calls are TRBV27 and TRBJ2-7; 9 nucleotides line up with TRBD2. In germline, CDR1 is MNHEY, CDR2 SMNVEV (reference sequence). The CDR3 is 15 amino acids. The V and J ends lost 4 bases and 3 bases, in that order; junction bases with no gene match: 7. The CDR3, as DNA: TGTGCCAGCAGTTCCCCTGGGACTAGCCTCTACGAGCAGTACTTC. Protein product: CASSSPGTSLYEQYF.

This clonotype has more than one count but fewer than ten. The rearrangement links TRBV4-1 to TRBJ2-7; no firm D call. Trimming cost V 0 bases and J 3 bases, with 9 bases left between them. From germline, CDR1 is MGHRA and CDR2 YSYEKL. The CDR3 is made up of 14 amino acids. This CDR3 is CASSQDDWGYEQYF. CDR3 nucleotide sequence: TGCGCCAGCAGCCAAGATGACTGGGGCTACGAGCAGTACTTC.

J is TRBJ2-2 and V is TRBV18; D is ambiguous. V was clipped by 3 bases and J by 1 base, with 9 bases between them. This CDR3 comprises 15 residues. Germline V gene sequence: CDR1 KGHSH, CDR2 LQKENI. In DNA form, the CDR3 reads TGTGCCAGCTCACCCGTCGATGGGAACACCGGGGAGCTGTTTTTT. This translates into CASSPVDGNTGELFF. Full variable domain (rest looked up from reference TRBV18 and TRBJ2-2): NAGVMQNPRHLVRRRGQEARLRCSPMKGHSHVYWYRQLPEEGLKFMVYLQKENIIDESGMPKERFSAEFPKEGPSILRIQQVVRGDSAAYFCASSPVDGNTGELFFGEGSRLTVL.

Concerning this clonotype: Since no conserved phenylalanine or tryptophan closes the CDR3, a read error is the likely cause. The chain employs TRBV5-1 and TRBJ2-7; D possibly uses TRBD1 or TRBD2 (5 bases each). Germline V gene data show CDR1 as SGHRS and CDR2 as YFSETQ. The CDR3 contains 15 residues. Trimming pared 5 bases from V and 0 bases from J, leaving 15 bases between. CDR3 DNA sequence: TGCGCCAGCAGGGCCGGATGGGGGAGCTCCTACGAGCAGTACCTC. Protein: CASRAGWGSSYEQYL.

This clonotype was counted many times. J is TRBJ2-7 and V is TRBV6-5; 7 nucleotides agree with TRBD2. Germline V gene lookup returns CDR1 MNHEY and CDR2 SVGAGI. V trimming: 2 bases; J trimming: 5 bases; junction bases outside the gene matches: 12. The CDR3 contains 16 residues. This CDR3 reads CASSYGSGGSINEQYF. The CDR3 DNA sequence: TGTGCCAGCAGTTACGGGTCTGGCGGGAGTATCAACGAGCAGTACTTC.